These T cell receptor beta chains were read from a single sample in a study of T cells after yellow fever vaccination. MiXCR was run by TCRdb on the 5' RACE reads, yielding one entry per CDR3 protein. The sample lists a few hundred thousand distinct CDR3 sequences, 4% occurring once. The source was PBMCs, collected 5 days after the yellow fever booster vaccination. All receptors derive from a man between 18 and 29 years old who received the YFV17D yellow fever vaccine. Both conserved end residues are part of each CDR3. A D gene is named only where the DNA matches it firmly. Not all rows give a size; the values are once, few, many and, for expanded clones, a class.

TRBV4-3,few,TRBJ1-5,TRBD1,CASSQGLQGLPQHF,TGCGCCAGCAGCCAAGGGCTACAGGGGTTGCCCCAGCATTTT
TRBV5-1,-,TRBJ2-3,TRBD2,CASRTGGGDGDTQYF,TGCGCCAGCAGGACCGGGGGAGGGGACGGAGATACGCAGTATTTT
TRBV28,few,TRBJ1-2,-,CASREWDGYTF,TGTGCCAGCAGGGAATGGGATGGCTACACCTTC
TRBV18,many,TRBJ1-2,-,CASSPDGLDGYTF,TGTGCCAGCTCACCAGACGGGCTGGATGGCTACACCTTC
TRBV5-4,many,TRBJ2-3,-,CASSQGRSEADTQYF,TGTGCCAGCAGCCAGGGACGGTCGGAGGCAGATACGCAGTATTTT
TRBV7-8,many,TRBJ2-3,-,CASSLVVGRRDTQYF,TGTGCCAGCAGCTTAGTGGTCGGGCGCCGAGATACGCAGTATTTT
TRBV7-9,many,TRBJ2-2,TRBD2,CASSQEGTSGTSKLFF,TGTGCCAGCAGCCAAGAGGGGACTAGCGGGACATCGAAGCTGTTTTTT
TRBV6-1,few,TRBJ2-3,-,CASSDSGFFTDTQYF,TGTGCCAGCAGTGATTCGGGGTTTTTCACTGATACGCAGTATTTT
TRBV12-3/TRBV12-4,many,TRBJ2-7,TRBD2,CASSPQGGAEQYF,TGTGCCAGCAGTCCCCAGGGAGGGGCCGAGCAGTACTTC
TRBV7-3,many,TRBJ1-1,-,CASSLRGPGNTEAFF,TGTGCCAGCAGCTTAAGGGGCCCCGGAAACACTGAAGCTTTCTTT
TRBV2,many,TRBJ1-2,TRBD1,CASSAGTAMGYTF,TGTGCCAGCAGCGCTGGGACAGCTATGGGCTACACCTTC
TRBV7-9,few,TRBJ2-1,TRBD1,CASSLPPGGSYNEQFF,TGTGCCAGCAGCTTGCCCCCAGGGGGTTCCTACAATGAGCAGTTCTTC
TRBV5-1,many,TRBJ2-3,TRBD2,CASSALAGGNQDTQYF,TGCGCCAGCAGCGCGCTAGCGGGGGGGAATCAAGATACGCAGTATTTT
TRBV18,-,TRBJ1-5,-,CASSPRLEDQPQHF,TGTGCCAGCTCACCAAGGCTAGAAGATCAGCCCCAGCATTTT
TRBV7-9,few,TRBJ2-1,-,CASSPRTGSNEQFF,TGTGCCAGCAGTCCAAGGACCGGTAGTAATGAGCAGTTCTTC
TRBV11-2,-,TRBJ1-1,TRBD1,CASSSHRGPQGGAFF,TGTGCCAGCAGCTCCCACAGGGGTCCCCAAGGAGGGGCTTTCTTT